This entry is about one TCR beta chain. This entry belongs to a study of blood T cell repertoires in COVID-19. Study details: Samples came from the United States, Italy and Spain, spanning acute and convalescent COVID-19.

Per the original methods: Amplification of reference gene primers was used by the study to estimate nucleated cell counts. The assay was immunoSEQ multiplex PCR, and TCRdb's table has in-frame clones only and misses some. That table supplies the V and J calls and clone size; D and trimming were determined from the DNA. Of 150,000 to 190,000 clones listed, roughly four fifths are singletons. The CDR3 runs to 14 residues. The V gene's germline CDR1 is SNHLY and CDR2 FYNNEI. With 4 bases removed from V and 4 bases from J, the gap between germline ends came to 13 bases. The V call is TRBV2, the J call TRBJ1-2; D is undetermined. The sequence was obtained from a man aged 45-65 years who had recovered from COVID-19. Sequenced: PBMCs or T cells enriched from blood (not recorded which). CDR3 bases: TGTGCCAGCAGTGGGCGGGGTAATCGCTATGGCTACACCTTC. Protein product: CASSGRGNRYGYTF.